This T cell receptor beta chain comes out of a study of blood T cell repertoires in COVID-19. The overall study: Specimens from acute and convalescent COVID-19 originated in the United States, Italy and Spain. PBMCs, B-cell-depleted T cells, or T cells were the source of the cDNA or gDNA that made up the material.

Per the original data handling: The assay estimated nucleated cells by amplifying reference gene primers. Libraries were prepared by immunoSEQ multiplex PCR; TCRdb keeps only in-frame clonotypes and omits some of them. V and J calls and clone size are as listed in that table; D and trimming were resolved from the DNA. The sample contains roughly 160,000 clones, around 86% of which appear only once. The germline V gene encodes CDR1 SNHLY and CDR2 FYNNEI. Trimming removed 6 bases from V and 3 bases from J; junction bases left unmatched: 14. This CDR3 spans 16 amino acids. This chain links TRBV2 with TRBJ2-7; TRBD2 matches at 7 bases. Sequenced material: peripheral blood. The clonotype was recovered from a man aged 55 to 70 with acute or convalescent COVID-19. The CDR3 nucleotides read TGTGCCAGCAGGCCCGAGGTACTAGCGCTAAGCTACGAGCAGTACTTC. Residues: CASRPEVLALSYEQYF.